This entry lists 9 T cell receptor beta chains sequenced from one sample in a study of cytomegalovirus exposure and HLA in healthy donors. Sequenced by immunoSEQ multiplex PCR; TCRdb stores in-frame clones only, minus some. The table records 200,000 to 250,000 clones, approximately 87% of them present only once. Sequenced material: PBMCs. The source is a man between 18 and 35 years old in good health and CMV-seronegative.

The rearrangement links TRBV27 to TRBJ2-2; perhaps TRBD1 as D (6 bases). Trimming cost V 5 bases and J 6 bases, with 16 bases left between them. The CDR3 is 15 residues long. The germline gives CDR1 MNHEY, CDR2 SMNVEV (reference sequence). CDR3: CASSPLTSGAGELFF. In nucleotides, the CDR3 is TGTGCCAGCAGTCCCCTCACCTCAGGGGCCGGGGAGCTGTTTTTT.

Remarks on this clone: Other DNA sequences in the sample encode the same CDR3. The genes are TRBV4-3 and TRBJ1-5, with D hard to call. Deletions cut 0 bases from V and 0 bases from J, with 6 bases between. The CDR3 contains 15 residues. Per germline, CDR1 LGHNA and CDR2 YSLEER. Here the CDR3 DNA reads TGCGCCAGCAGCCAAGACAGGTATAGCAATCAGCCCCAGCATTTT. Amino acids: CASSQDRYSNQPQHF.

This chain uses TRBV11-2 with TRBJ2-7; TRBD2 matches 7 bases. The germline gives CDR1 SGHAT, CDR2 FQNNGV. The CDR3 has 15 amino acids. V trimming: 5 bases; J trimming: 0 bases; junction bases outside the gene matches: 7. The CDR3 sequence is CASSRASGPSYEQYF. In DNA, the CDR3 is TGTGCCAGCAGCCGGGCTAGCGGACCCTCCTACGAGCAGTACTTC. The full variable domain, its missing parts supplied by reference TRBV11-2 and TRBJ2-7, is EAGVAQSPRYKIIEKRQSVAFWCNPISGHATLYWYQQILGQGPKLLIQFQNNGVVDDSQLPKDRFSAERLKGVDSTLKIQPAKLEDSAVYLCASSRASGPSYEQYFGPGTRLTVT.

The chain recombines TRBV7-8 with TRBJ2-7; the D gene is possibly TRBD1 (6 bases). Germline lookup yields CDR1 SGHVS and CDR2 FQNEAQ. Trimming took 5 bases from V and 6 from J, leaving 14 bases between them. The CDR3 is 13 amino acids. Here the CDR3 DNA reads TGTGCCAGCAGCCCAGACAGGTACGGCGAGCAGTACTTC. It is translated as CASSPDRYGEQYF.

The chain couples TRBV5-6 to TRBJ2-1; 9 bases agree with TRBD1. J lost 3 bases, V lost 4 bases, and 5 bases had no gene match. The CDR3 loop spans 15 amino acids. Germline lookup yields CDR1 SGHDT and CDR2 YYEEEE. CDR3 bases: TGTGCCAGCAGCCTTTGGGACAGGGACTACAATGAGCAGTTCTTC. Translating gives CASSLWDRDYNEQFF.

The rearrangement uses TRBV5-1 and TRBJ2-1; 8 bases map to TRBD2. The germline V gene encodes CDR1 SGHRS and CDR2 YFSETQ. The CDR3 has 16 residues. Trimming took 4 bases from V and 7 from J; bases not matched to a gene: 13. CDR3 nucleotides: TGCGCCAGCAGCCGCTCCGGGACTAGGGGTTTAAATGAGCAGTTCTTC. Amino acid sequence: CASSRSGTRGLNEQFF.

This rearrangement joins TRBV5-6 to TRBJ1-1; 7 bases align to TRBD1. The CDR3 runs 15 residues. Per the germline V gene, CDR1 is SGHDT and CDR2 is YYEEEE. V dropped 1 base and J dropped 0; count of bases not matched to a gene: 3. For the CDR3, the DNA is TGTGCCAGCAGCTTGTCAGGGGGGTTGAACACTGAAGCTTTCTTT. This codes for CASSLSGGLNTEAFF.

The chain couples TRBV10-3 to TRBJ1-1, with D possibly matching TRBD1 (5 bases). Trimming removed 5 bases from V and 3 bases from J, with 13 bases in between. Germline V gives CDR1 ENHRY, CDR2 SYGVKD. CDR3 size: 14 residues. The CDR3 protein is CAISSQGTDTEAFF. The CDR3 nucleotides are TGTGCCATCAGTTCCCAGGGCACGGACACTGAAGCTTTCTTT.

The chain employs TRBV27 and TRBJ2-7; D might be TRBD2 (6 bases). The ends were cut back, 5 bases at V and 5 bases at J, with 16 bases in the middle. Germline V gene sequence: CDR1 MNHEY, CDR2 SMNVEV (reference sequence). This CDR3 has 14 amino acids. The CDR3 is CASSPRTILDEQYF. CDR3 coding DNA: TGTGCCAGCAGTCCAAGGACTATTCTAGACGAGCAGTACTTC.